This TCR beta chain was documented in a study of T cell repertoires in cytomegalovirus infection. As for the study in general: CMV epitopes that were recently identified and HLA-C-restricted were used alongside well-studied HLA-B-restricted ones. Both CMV infection and a matching HLA type were indicated by public TCR beta signatures.

Via MiXCR, TCRdb re-called the reads, giving one row per CDR3 protein. The sample yields about 830,000 distinct CDR3 sequences, approximately 32% seen once. Turning to this clonotype: Antigen unknown.

This CDR3 comprises 14 residues. Germline V gene lookup returns CDR1 WSHSY and CDR2 SAAADI. The V and J ends lost 8 bases and 7 bases, in that order; junction bases with no gene match: 7. The source material was cultured CD8+ T cells from PBMCs, sampled from culture after CMV antigen stimulation. The J gene is TRBJ2-1, the V gene TRBV10-2; 11 nucleotides agree with TRBD2. The TCR comes from a human donor in good health (CMV status not recorded). Some clones in this sample may be carry-over from other donors' samples. DNA for the CDR3: TGCGCCAGCGGTACTAGCGGGGGATTGAATGAGCAGTTCTTC. This encodes CASGTSGGLNEQFF.